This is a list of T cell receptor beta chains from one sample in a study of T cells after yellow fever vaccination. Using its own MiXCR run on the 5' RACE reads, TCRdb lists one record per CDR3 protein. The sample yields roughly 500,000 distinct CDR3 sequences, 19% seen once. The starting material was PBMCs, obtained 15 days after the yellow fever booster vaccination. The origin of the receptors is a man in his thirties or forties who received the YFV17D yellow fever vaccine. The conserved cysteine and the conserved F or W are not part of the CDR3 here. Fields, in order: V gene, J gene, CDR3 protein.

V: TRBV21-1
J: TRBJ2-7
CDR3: ASSKSFREQY

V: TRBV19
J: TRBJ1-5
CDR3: ASSVARSWPQH

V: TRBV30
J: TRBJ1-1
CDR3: AWSVGGGTEAF

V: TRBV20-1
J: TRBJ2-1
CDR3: SAIASGRYSYNEQF

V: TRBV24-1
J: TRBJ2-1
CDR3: ATSAGTRLGNEQF

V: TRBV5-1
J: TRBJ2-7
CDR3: ASSVGDRDEQY

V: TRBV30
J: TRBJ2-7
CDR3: AGGQGSYEQY

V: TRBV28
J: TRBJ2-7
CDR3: ASSLFGGGYSSYEQY

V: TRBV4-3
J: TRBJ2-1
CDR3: ASSQGTSGPPNYNEQF

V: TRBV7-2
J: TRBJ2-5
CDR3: ASRQGMGKTQY

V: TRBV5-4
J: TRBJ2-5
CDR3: ASSGLAGGPGETQY

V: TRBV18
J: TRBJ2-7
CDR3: ASSPGPLIYEQY

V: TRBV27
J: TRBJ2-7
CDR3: ASKILGPGYEQY

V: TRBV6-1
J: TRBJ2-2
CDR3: ASSVWTGAGELF

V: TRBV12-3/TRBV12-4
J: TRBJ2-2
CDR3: ASSFRRLNTGELF

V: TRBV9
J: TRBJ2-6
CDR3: ASSVVQRRQGANVLT

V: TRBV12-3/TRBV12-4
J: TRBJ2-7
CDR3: ASAGIVEQY

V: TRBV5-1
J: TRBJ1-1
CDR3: ATKTGVNTEAF

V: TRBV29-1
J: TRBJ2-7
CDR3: SVEVSGVEQY

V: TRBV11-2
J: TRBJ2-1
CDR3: ASSLDFSFNEQF

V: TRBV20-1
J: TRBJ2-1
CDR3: SARPGGPRDEQF

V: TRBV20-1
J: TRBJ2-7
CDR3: SARVSGGDEQY

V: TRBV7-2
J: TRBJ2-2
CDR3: ASRREVGTGELF

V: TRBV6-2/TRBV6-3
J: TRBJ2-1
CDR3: ASSPPGQRINEQF

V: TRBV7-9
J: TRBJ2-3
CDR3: ASSTPRGLTDTQY

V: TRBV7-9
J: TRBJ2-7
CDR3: ASSPRDLSSYEQY

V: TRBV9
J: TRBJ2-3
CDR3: ASSHAGTSFADTQY